This TCR beta chain was observed in a study of blood T cell repertoires in COVID-19. Trimming cost V 2 bases and J 6 bases; bases outside gene matches: 11. The germline V gene has CDR1 SGDLS and CDR2 YYNGEE. The CDR3 runs 16 residues. Data came from immunoSEQ multiplex PCR; TCRdb stores just in-frame clones and leaves some out. The table has approximately 51,000 clones, about 85% seen once. This chain joins TRBV9 and TRBJ2-1; TRBD2 matches 7 bases. The receptor was isolated from a man in his forties with active COVID-19. Sequenced sample: peripheral blood. This CDR3 is CASSVAGELTFNEQFF. CDR3 bases: TGTGCCAGCAGCGTGGCGGGGGAGCTGACCTTCAATGAGCAGTTCTTC.